The following is a T cell receptor beta chain sequence with its context. A much more abundant neighbour one base away suggests this may be a read error. The source of the sample is a study of blood T cells in healthy people across ages. Primed by a sample-barcoded 5' primer and a J-beta primer mix, a second PCR proceeded for roughly 7 to 12 cycles. TCRdb fed the 5' RACE reads into MiXCR, producing one record per CDR3 protein. Among some 1.5 million distinct CDR3 sequences listed, 28% were seen once. Germline V gives CDR1 SGHTA, CDR2 FQGNSA. CDR3 length: 14 amino acids. The sequenced material came from blood. This sequence joins TRBV7-2 and TRBJ2-7; D remains unclear. The J call is in doubt because the DNA end fits TRBJ2-5 better. The clonotype was recovered from a woman aged 25 to 45 in good health. For the CDR3, the DNA is TGTGCCAGCAGCCAGGCTCCTAAGGGAGAGACCCAGTACTTC. Protein sequence: CASSQAPKGETQYF.